This passage covers 18 T cell receptor beta chains from one sample sequenced in a study of blood T cell repertoires in COVID-19. TCRdb's copy holds only in-frame clones and misses some; the assay was immunoSEQ multiplex PCR. The sample has tens of thousands of clones; about 73% are singletons. Sequenced sample: peripheral blood. The receptors were sampled from an elderly woman with acute or convalescent COVID-19.

This chain uses TRBV7-2 with TRBJ1-1, with D uncertain. The length of the CDR3 is 14 residues. Germline assignment: CDR1 SGHTA and CDR2 FQGNSA. V was cut by 5 bases and J by 4 bases, with 14 bases left in between. CDR3 nucleotides: TGTGCCAGCAGCAAAGAGGCGGAACTCACTGAAGCTTTCTTT. This codes for CASSKEAELTEAFF.

V is TRBV11-2 and J is TRBJ2-5, with D tentatively TRBD1 (5 bases). V was trimmed by 8 bases and J by 2 bases, leaving 9 bases between them. This CDR3 contains 12 residues. CDR1 is SGHAT and CDR2 is FQNNGV in the germline V gene. DNA for the CDR3: TGTGCCAGCCGACAGAGTCAAGAGACCCAGTACTTC. Translation gives CASRQSQETQYF. The whole variable domain, remainder taken from reference TRBV11-2 and TRBJ2-5, is EAGVAQSPRYKIIEKRQSVAFWCNPISGHATLYWYQQILGQGPKLLIQFQNNGVVDDSQLPKDRFSAERLKGVDSTLKIQPAKLEDSAVYLCASRQSQETQYFGPGTRLLVL.

The V and J genes are TRBV28 and TRBJ1-4; D might be TRBD1 (6 bases). The ends were cut back, 6 bases at V and 7 bases at J, with 6 bases in the middle. Germline CDR1 MDHEN, CDR2 SYDVKM. CDR3 length: 11 amino acids. CDR3 in amino acids: CASRQGEKLFF. CDR3 coding DNA: TGTGCCAGCAGACAGGGTGAAAAACTGTTTTTT.

The chain has TRBV4-3 and TRBJ2-2, with D unclear. The CDR3 is made up of 12 amino acids. The V and J ends lost 2 bases and 6 bases respectively, with 4 bases between them. Germline lookup yields CDR1 LGHNA and CDR2 YSLEER. The chain's CDR3 is CASSQQAGELFF. The CDR3 nucleotides read TGCGCCAGCAGCCAACAGGCCGGGGAGCTGTTTTTT.

This rearrangement joins TRBV12-3 or TRBV12-4 to TRBJ1-6; maybe TRBD1 (6 bases). CDR3 size: 13 residues. V lost 3 bases and J 9 bases, leaving 9 bases between the germline ends. This chain's CDR3 is CASSLGAPSPLHF. CDR3 nucleotides: TGTGCCAGCAGTTTGGGGGCACCTTCACCCCTCCACTTT.

V is TRBV7-2 and J is TRBJ2-7, with TRBD2 identical over 11 bases. Germline-derived CDR1 and CDR2 are SGHTA and FQGNSA. The CDR3 has 15 amino acids. After removal of 2 bases from V and 6 bases from J, the junction contained 6 bases not matched to a gene. CDR3 sequence: CASSLSTSGRFEQYF. In nucleotides, the CDR3 is TGTGCCAGCAGCTTAAGTACTAGCGGGAGATTCGAGCAGTACTTC.

V is TRBV10-1 and J is TRBJ2-5, with 10 bases that match TRBD2. The CDR3 length is 16 residues. Trimming cost V 0 bases and J 2 bases; bases outside gene matches: 3. Germline CDR1 is WNHNN and CDR2 is SYGVQD (reference sequence). In nucleotides, the CDR3 is TGCGCCAGCAGTGAGTCCCTGACTAGCGGGCAAGAGACCCAGTACTTC. It specifies CASSESLTSGQETQYF.

This clone showed up just once. The V call is TRBV7-8, the J call TRBJ1-5, with D possibly being TRBD1 (5 bases). Germline CDR1 is SGHVS and CDR2 is FQNEAQ. The CDR3 runs 15 residues. Trimming stripped 5 bases from V and 7 bases from J, with 18 bases between. CDR3 loop: CASSPGGDRFQPQHF. The CDR3 DNA reads TGTGCCAGCAGCCCTGGGGGGGATAGATTCCAGCCCCAGCATTTT.

The chain couples TRBV4-3 to TRBJ2-1; maybe TRBD1 (6 bases). The ends were cut back, 1 base at V and 5 bases at J, with 12 bases in the middle. The CDR3 totals 15 residues. From germline, CDR1 is LGHNA and CDR2 YSLEER. The CDR3 region is CASSQGGLPNNEQFF. CDR3 sequence (DNA): TGCGCCAGCAGCCAAGGGGGGCTTCCGAACAATGAGCAGTTCTTC.

The count of this clone is one. The rearrangement joins TRBV25-1 to TRBJ1-6; 9 bases are shared with TRBD1. The CDR3 is made up of 15 amino acids. Germline assignment: CDR1 MGHDK and CDR2 SYGVNS. V lost 8 bases, J lost 7 bases, and 9 bases stayed unmatched. This chain's CDR3 is CASGGRDRANSPLHF. The CDR3, as DNA: TGTGCCAGCGGAGGCCGGGACAGGGCCAATTCACCCCTCCACTTT.

The chain combines TRBV6-1 with TRBJ1-6; TRBD1 agrees at 12 bases. With 2 bases clipped from V and 5 bases from J, the junction kept 4 bases outside the gene matches. The germline CDR1 and CDR2 sequences are MNHNS and SASEGT. The CDR3 contains 17 residues. CDR3 amino acids: CASSERGQGANNSPLHF. As DNA, the CDR3 is TGTGCCAGCAGTGAAAGGGGACAGGGGGCGAATAATTCACCCCTCCACTTT.

The chain employs TRBV29-1 and TRBJ1-1; D is perhaps TRBD1 (5 bases). The CDR3 is made up of 11 amino acids. CDR1 is SQVTM and CDR2 is ANQGSEA in the germline V gene. V lost 4 bases to trimming and J lost 10 bases, with 13 bases between them. CDR3 bases: TGCAGCGTTGCGGACCTTAGGGGAGCTTTCTTT. Its protein is CSVADLRGAFF.

The CDR3 protein is CASSLWAGGVNTGELFF. CDR3 nucleotide sequence: TGTGCCAGCAGCTTATGGGCCGGGGGGGTGAACACCGGGGAGCTGTTTTTT. V gene TRBV7-2 combines with J gene TRBJ2-2; 8 bases are a match to TRBD2. J gave up 1 base and V 2 bases, and 6 bases lay outside the gene matches. The CDR3 length is 17 residues. Germline V gene sequence: CDR1 SGHTA, CDR2 FQGNSA.

The count of this clone is one. V and J are TRBV28 and TRBJ2-7, with D perhaps TRBD1 (7 bases). Per germline, CDR1 MDHEN and CDR2 SYDVKM. This CDR3 has 15 amino acids. With 5 bases removed from V and 0 bases from J, the gap between germline ends came to 14 bases. CDR3 amino acids: CASSPPGGHSYEQYF. CDR3 in DNA: TGTGCCAGCAGTCCCCCAGGGGGGCACTCCTACGAGCAGTACTTC. The whole variable domain, remainder taken from reference TRBV28 and TRBJ2-7, is DVKVTQSSRYLVKRTGEKVFLECVQDMDHENMFWYRQDPGLGLRLIYFSYDVKMKEKGDIPEGYSVSREKKERFSLILESASTNQTSMYLCASSPPGGHSYEQYFGPGTRLTVT.

In its sample, this clone was seen many times. This chain's CDR3 is CASSSPGGSGTEAFF. The CDR3 nucleotides read TGTGCCAGCAGTTCCCCCGGGGGTTCCGGCACTGAAGCTTTCTTT. The chain links TRBV27 to TRBJ1-1; tentative D call: TRBD1 (5 bases). The CDR3 sequence is 15 residues long. Trimming shortened V by 4 bases and J by 4 bases, and 16 bases separated the two germline ends. Germline V gives CDR1 MNHEY, CDR2 SMNVEV (reference sequence).

This rearrangement joins TRBV10-3 to TRBJ2-5; TRBD2 agrees at 10 bases. With V trimmed by 10 bases and J by 5 bases, 7 bases remained unmatched. CDR1 and CDR2 from the germline V gene are ENHRY and SYGVKD. The CDR3 is 13 amino acids. The CDR3 DNA is TGTGCCACTCTAGCGGGAGCAGGGGAGACCCAGTACTTC. Protein: CATLAGAGETQYF.

This clone was picked up a small number of times. CDR3 nucleotides: TGTGCCAGCAGCCTCACATACGAGCAGTACTTC. Its translation is CASSLTYEQYF. The J gene is TRBJ2-7, the V gene TRBV2; no definite D call. V dropped 6 bases and J dropped 4 bases, with 7 bases sitting between them. This CDR3 has 11 residues. Germline CDR1 is SNHLY and CDR2 is FYNNEI.

The rearrangement links TRBV3-1 (or the pseudogene TRBV3-2) to TRBJ2-1; 7 bases align to TRBD2. CDR3 size: 16 residues. With V trimmed by 4 bases and J by 8 bases, 14 bases remained unmatched. The germline gives CDR1 LGHDT, CDR2 YNNKEL (reference sequence). The CDR3 region has the DNA TGTGCCAGCAGCCTAACCGGGACTAAACTCATCGATGAGCAGTTCTTC. Its translation: CASSLTGTKLIDEQFF.